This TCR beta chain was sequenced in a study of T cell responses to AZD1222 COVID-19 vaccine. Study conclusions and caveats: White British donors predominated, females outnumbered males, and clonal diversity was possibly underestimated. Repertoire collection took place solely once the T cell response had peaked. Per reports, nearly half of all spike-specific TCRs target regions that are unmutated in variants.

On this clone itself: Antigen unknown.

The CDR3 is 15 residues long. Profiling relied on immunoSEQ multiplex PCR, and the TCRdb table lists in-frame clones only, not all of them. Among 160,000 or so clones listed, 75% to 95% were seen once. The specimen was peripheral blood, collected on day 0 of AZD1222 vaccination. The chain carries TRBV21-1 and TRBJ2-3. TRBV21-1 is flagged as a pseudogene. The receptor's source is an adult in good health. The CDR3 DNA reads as TGTGCCAGCATCCCAGACATTGAGGACGGAGATACGCAGTATTTT. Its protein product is CASIPDIEDGDTQYF.